These 14 T cell receptor beta chains originate from one sample sequenced in a study of Siglec-9 on CD8 T cells in melanoma. Using immunoSEQ multiplex PCR, the repertoire was profiled, and TCRdb retains in-frame clones only, with some absent. The table lists 25,000 to 35,000 clones, more than 80% of them singletons. Input material: Siglec-9- CD8+ T cells sorted from blood. All receptors derive from a human donor in good health.

The chain couples TRBV4-2 to TRBJ2-5; 9 bases agree with TRBD2. CDR3 length: 18 residues. The germline CDR1 and CDR2 sequences are LGHNA and YNFKEQ. V was clipped by 1 base and J by 4 bases; unmatched bases: 13. The CDR3 reads CASSQVTSGRPGRETQYF. Here the CDR3 DNA reads TGTGCCAGCAGCCAAGTAACTAGCGGGCGTCCGGGGCGAGAGACCCAGTACTTC.

This clone was observed once. V usage is TRBV25-1 and J usage is TRBJ1-5, with 8 bases that match TRBD1. Germline loops: CDR1 MGHDK, CDR2 SYGVNS. The CDR3 covers 14 residues. With V trimmed by 4 bases and J by 4 bases, 3 bases remained unmatched. Here the CDR3 DNA reads TGTGCCAGCAGTGGACAGGGGAATAATCAGCCCCAGCATTTT. Its translation: CASSGQGNNQPQHF.

This chain joins TRBV27 and TRBJ2-1, with D maybe TRBD1 (6 bases). CDR1 and CDR2 (germline): MNHEY, SMNVEV (reference sequence). V was pared by 7 bases and J by 0 bases, with 13 bases between. This CDR3 comprises 15 residues. CDR3 sequence reads: CASTPGASSYNEQFF. The DNA for the CDR3 is TGTGCCAGCACCCCAGGGGCTAGCTCCTACAATGAGCAGTTCTTC.

This sequence joins TRBV6-1 and TRBJ1-1; TRBD1 might be the D (5 bases). Looked up from germline, CDR1 is MNHNS and CDR2 is SASEGT. The CDR3 sequence is 13 residues long. Trimming removed 11 bases at V and 0 bases at J, with 13 bases between. Here the CDR3 DNA reads TGTGCCCTCTCAGACAGCATGAACACTGAAGCTTTCTTT. Translating gives CALSDSMNTEAFF.

This chain links TRBV7-9 with TRBJ1-1; D ambiguous. The CDR3 runs to 14 residues. Per germline, CDR1 SEHNR and CDR2 FQNEAQ (reference sequence). V gave up 5 bases and J gave up 1 base, with 11 bases separating them. This CDR3 is CASSPWASNTEAFF. Written as DNA, the CDR3 is TGTGCCAGCAGCCCTTGGGCTTCGAACACTGAAGCTTTCTTT.

This clone was seen once. This rearrangement joins TRBV5-8 to TRBJ1-1; weak D call: TRBD1 (5 bases). V was shortened by 4 bases and J by 3 bases, with 13 bases between the two germline ends. The CDR3 loop spans 14 amino acids. CDR1 and CDR2 (germline): SGHTS, YDEGEE. The CDR3 spells CASSPDKYYTEAFF. CDR3 DNA sequence: TGTGCCAGCAGCCCGGACAAATATTACACTGAAGCTTTCTTT. Complete variable domain (other parts from reference TRBV5-8 and TRBJ1-1): EAGVTQSPTHLIKTRGQQATLRCSPISGHTSVYWYQQALGLGLQFLLWYDEGEERNRGNFPPRFSGRQFPNYSSELNVNALELEDSALYLCASSPDKYYTEAFFGQGTRLTVV.

The chain joins TRBV7-2 to TRBJ2-6; a weak D match, TRBD1 (5 bases). Trimming cost V 6 bases and J 2 bases, with 11 bases left between them. CDR1 is SGHTA and CDR2 is FQGNSA in the germline V gene. The CDR3 contains 15 residues. The CDR3 protein is CASRPRGAGANVLTF. CDR3 in DNA: TGTGCCAGCAGACCTAGGGGTGCTGGGGCCAACGTCCTGACTTTC. The full variable domain, rest sourced from reference TRBV7-2 and TRBJ2-6, is GAGVSQSPSNKVTEKGKDVELRCDPISGHTALYWYRQSLGQGLEFLIYFQGNSAPDKSGLPSDRFSAERTGGSVSTLTIQRTQQEDSAVYLCASRPRGAGANVLTFGAGSRLTVL.

This clone was recorded a few times. The V gene is TRBV4-1, the J gene TRBJ2-7, with D maybe TRBD2 (5 bases). Trimming took off 2 bases at V and 2 bases at J, with 10 bases between the two ends. The CDR3 is 14 residues long. Germline V CDR1 and CDR2: MGHRA, YSYEKL. CDR3 amino acids: CASSQRPGAYEQYF. The CDR3, as DNA: TGCGCCAGCAGCCAAAGACCCGGGGCCTACGAGCAGTACTTC.

V is TRBV7-9 and J is TRBJ2-7; TRBD1 might be the D (7 bases). Trimming took 5 bases from V and 4 from J, leaving 12 bases between them. The germline V gene encodes CDR1 SEHNR and CDR2 FQNEAQ (reference sequence). The CDR3 sequence is 13 residues long. The DNA of the CDR3 is TGTGCCAGCAGCCCGCAGGGGGGATACGAGCAGTACGTC. It yields the protein CASSPQGGYEQYV.

V usage is TRBV9 and J usage is TRBJ2-1; perhaps TRBD2 as D (7 bases). The CDR3 loop spans 14 amino acids. Looked up from germline, CDR1 is SGDLS and CDR2 is YYNGEE. V dropped 3 bases and J dropped 5 bases, with 12 bases sitting between them. The CDR3 DNA sequence: TGTGCCAGCAGCGCCGGAGGGGGGGACAATGAGCAGTTCTTC. It translates to CASSAGGGDNEQFF. The full variable domain, with the rest looked up from reference TRBV9 and TRBJ2-1, is DSGVTQTPKHLITATGQRVTLRCSPRSGDLSVYWYQQSLDQGLQFLIQYYNGEERAKGNILERFSAQQFPDLHSELNLSSLELGDSALYFCASSAGGGDNEQFFGPGTRLTVL.

This chain connects TRBV5-1 to TRBJ2-7, with D possibly being TRBD1 (5 bases). The germline V gene has CDR1 SGHRS and CDR2 YFSETQ. The V end was cut by 1 base, the J end by 1 base, with 15 bases between. The CDR3 runs 16 residues. The CDR3 sequence is CASSLWATQDSYEQYF. The DNA for the CDR3 is TGCGCCAGCAGCTTGTGGGCCACACAGGATTCCTACGAGCAGTACTTC.

The chain joins TRBV5-1 to TRBJ1-4; maybe TRBD1 (6 bases). Germline V lookup: CDR1 SGHRS, CDR2 YFSETQ. The V end was cut by 1 base, the J end by 8 bases, with 15 bases between. The CDR3 has 15 residues. CDR3 region: CASSLLFPTGEKLFF. For the CDR3, the DNA is TGCGCCAGCAGCTTGCTCTTTCCCACAGGGGAAAAACTGTTTTTT.

The chain couples TRBV19 to TRBJ2-1; the D gene could be TRBD1 or TRBD2 (5 bases each). Per germline, CDR1 LNHDA and CDR2 SQIVND (reference sequence). This CDR3 has 16 residues. The germline V and J ends were trimmed by 6 bases and 4 bases, with 19 bases remaining between them. DNA for the CDR3: TGTGCCAGTAGCCCAATTCGGGACCACCCATACAATGAGCAGTTCTTC. It translates to CASSPIRDHPYNEQFF.

This chain's CDR3 is CASSRTQGTDYSPLHF. CDR3 nucleotides: TGCGCCAGCAGCCGAACTCAGGGGACGGATTATTCACCCCTCCACTTT. The rearrangement links TRBV4-1 to TRBJ1-6, with D tentatively TRBD1 (6 bases). CDR1 and CDR2 from the germline V gene are MGHRA and YSYEKL. With 4 bases removed from V and 8 bases from J, the gap between germline ends came to 18 bases. This CDR3 contains 16 residues.